This T cell receptor beta chain was retrieved from a study of shared clonotypes between healthy human individuals. Whole-study findings and limits: All-four-donor shared clonotypes had higher generation probabilities than non-shared clonotypes did.

Details on this clone: Its antigen is not identified.

Assay: immunoSEQ multiplex PCR; the TCRdb copy retains only in-frame clones and omits some. The repertoire holds millions of clones, 85% to 95% seen once, with under 0.15% in the top ten. CDR3 length: 14 residues. Germline V gene sequence: CDR1 SGHTA, CDR2 FQGNSA. V lost 7 bases to trimming and J lost 0 bases, with 10 bases between them. The V gene is TRBV7-2, the J gene TRBJ1-3, with D hard to call. Sample: naive CD4+ T cells sorted from blood. Sample subset: CD45RA+ positively selected. The TCR originated in a man younger than 35 in good health. The CDR3 DNA reads TGTGCCAGCACACAAGGGAACTCTGGAAACACCATATATTTT. Translation gives CASTQGNSGNTIYF.